Listed below are T cell receptor beta chains from one sample, sequenced in a study of cytomegalovirus exposure and HLA in healthy donors. Measured with immunoSEQ multiplex PCR; TCRdb has only the in-frame clones, and not every one. The sample contains approximately 170,000 clones, approximately 85% of which appear only once. Specimen: PBMCs. Receptor source: a man aged 25-45 years in good health and CMV-seropositive. Each CDR3 is given with its conserved first and last residue. The D gene is left open where the match is weak. Some rows mark clone size as missing; the rest say once, few, many or name a class of expanded clone.

J gene	clone size	D gene	V gene	CDR3 protein	CDR3 DNA
TRBJ2-3	.	TRBD1	TRBV7-3	CASSWDREDTQYF	TGTGCCAGCAGTTGGGACAGAGAAGATACGCAGTATTTT
TRBJ2-1	.	.	TRBV27	CASSLSENSYNEQFF	TGTGCCAGCAGTTTATCGGAGAACTCCTACAATGAGCAGTTCTTC
TRBJ2-1	.	.	TRBV21-1	CASSTSSRVEQFF	TGTGCCAGCAGCACCTCGTCTCGGGTTGAGCAGTTCTTC
TRBJ1-6	few	TRBD1	TRBV7-3	CASSLRGGDFSPLHF	TGTGCCAGCAGCTTAAGAGGGGGCGACTTTTCACCCCTCCACTTT
TRBJ2-1	.	TRBD1	TRBV5-1	CASSLAWTGFGEQFF	TGCGCCAGCAGCTTGGCCTGGACAGGGTTCGGTGAGCAGTTCTTC
TRBJ2-7	.	TRBD2	TRBV28	CASSPAGTSGGEQYF	TGTGCCAGCAGTCCTGCGGGGACTAGCGGGGGCGAGCAGTACTTC
TRBJ1-1	.	.	TRBV7-9	CSSSLARGNTEAFF	TGTTCCAGCAGCTTAGCCAGGGGGAACACTGAAGCTTTCTTT
TRBJ1-2	.	.	TRBV10-3	CAISDPGRTANYGYTF	TGTGCCATCAGCGACCCCGGACGGACAGCTAACTATGGCTACACCTTC
TRBJ1-2	.	TRBD1	TRBV5-1	CASRLYPTGESGYTF	TGCGCCAGCAGACTGTATCCGACAGGGGAGAGCGGCTACACCTTC
TRBJ2-3	.	TRBD2	TRBV18	CASSNSRLAGAADTQYF	TGTGCCAGCTCAAACTCTCGACTAGCGGGAGCGGCAGATACGCAGTATTTT
TRBJ2-3	.	TRBD2	TRBV10-1	CASLSGSPDTQYF	TGCGCCAGCCTGAGCGGGAGCCCAGATACGCAGTATTTT
TRBJ2-2	.	TRBD2	TRBV7-2	CASSLVVLAGGPGELFF	TGTGCCAGCAGCTTAGTTGTGCTAGCGGGAGGGCCCGGGGAGCTGTTTTTT